This T cell receptor (beta chain) was identified during a study of long-term antiretroviral therapy in people with HIV. Study outcomes and limitations: Diversity went up after ART and still fell short of transplant donor controls.

Sequencing relied on immunoSEQ assay v3.0, run at survey level. Libraries were prepared by immunoSEQ multiplex PCR; TCRdb keeps only in-frame clonotypes and omits some of them. This table has approximately 12,000 clones, around 89% appearing once. For this clone: The antigen is undetermined.

V shed 4 bases and J shed 5 bases, with 8 bases lying between them. CDR3 length: 13 amino acids. The germline V gene encodes CDR1 LNHDA and CDR2 SQIVND (reference sequence). The chain couples TRBV19 to TRBJ1-4, with D perhaps TRBD1 (6 bases). Sequences were derived from unsorted PBMCs, sampled 0.2 years before starting antiretroviral therapy. This sequence originates from a middle-aged woman with HIV. CDR3 nucleotides: TGTGCCAGTAGTAGGGACACGAATGAAAAACTGTTTTTT. Translating it yields CASSRDTNEKLFF.